The 23 T cell receptor beta chains given below trace back to one sample, sequenced in a study of beta chain features in type 1 diabetes. Every isolated RNA sample was fully reverse transcribed, so sequencing captured expressed TCRB transcripts. Sequencing was performed with immunoSEQ multiplex PCR; in TCRdb, only in-frame clones are kept and a portion is missing. The sample consists of approximately 250,000 clones, approximately 16% of them appearing once. Antigens of these TCRs are unknown. Findings and caveats of the study: TCRB CDR3s were moderately but significantly shorter in Type 1 diabetes patients in all four CD4+ subsets.

The sequenced sample was naive CD4+ T cells from blood. The source of these receptors is a young man with type 1 diabetes.

This clone was detected a few times. V and J are TRBV5-4 and TRBJ2-5, with 7 positions matching TRBD1. Germline V gives CDR1 SGHNT, CDR2 YYREEE (reference sequence). Germline trimming cut 5 bases from V and 3 bases from J; bases unmatched to any gene: 1. CDR3 length equals 12 residues. The chain's CDR3 is CASRGQEETQYF. DNA of the CDR3: TGTGCCAGCAGAGGACAGGAAGAGACCCAGTACTTC.

This chain links TRBV19 with TRBJ2-6; possible D gene TRBD1, 5 bases. CDR1 is LNHDA, CDR2 SQIVND, per germline (reference sequence). Between the trimmed V and J ends, which lost 7 bases and 0 bases, there was a span of 10 bases. The CDR3 contains 15 residues. Written as DNA, the CDR3 is TGTGCCAGTAAACAGGTCAACTCTGGGGCCAACGTCCTGACTTTC. Protein product: CASKQVNSGANVLTF.

The chain combines TRBV29-1 with TRBJ1-2; no firm D call. Trimming cost V 3 bases and J 1 base, with 12 bases left between them. This CDR3 is 14 amino acids long. The germline V gene encodes CDR1 SQVTM and CDR2 ANQGSEA. CDR3: CSVDWQEVNYGYTF. The DNA of the CDR3 is TGCAGCGTTGATTGGCAGGAGGTTAACTATGGCTACACCTTC.

This clone occurred a few times. The chain uses TRBV30 and TRBJ2-1; TRBD2 matches at 14 bases. The V and J ends lost 3 bases and 5 bases, in that order; junction bases with no gene match: 3. The CDR3 consists of 15 residues. The germline gives CDR1 GTSNPN, CDR2 SVGIG (reference sequence). CDR3 protein: CAWRGGLAGDNEQFF. CDR3 in DNA: TGTGCCTGGAGAGGGGGACTAGCGGGAGACAATGAGCAGTTCTTC. Supplemented by reference TRBV30 and TRBJ2-1, the full variable domain reads SQTIHQWPATLVQPVGSPLSLECTVEGTSNPNLYWYRQAAGRGLQLLFYSVGIGQISSEVPQNLSASRPQDRQFILSSKKLLLSDSGFYLCAWRGGLAGDNEQFFGPGTRLTVL.

The J gene is TRBJ2-1, the V gene TRBV14; D gene uncertain. The CDR3 contains 13 residues. The germline CDR1 and CDR2 sequences are SGHDN and FVKESK. The V and J ends lost 4 bases and 8 bases respectively, with 12 bases between them. The CDR3 DNA reads TGTGCCAGCAGCCTCTTGGTCCGCGATGAGCAGTTCTTC. Its translation is CASSLLVRDEQFF.

This clone was counted a few times. J is TRBJ2-2 and V is TRBV29-1; a possible D gene is TRBD2 (5 bases). V shed 7 bases and J shed 3 bases, with 9 bases lying between them. This CDR3 has 12 residues. CDR1 is SQVTM, CDR2 ANQGSEA, per germline. CDR3 residues: CSGRTHTGELFF. The CDR3 DNA follows: TGCAGCGGGCGGACTCACACCGGGGAGCTGTTTTTT.

The chain combines TRBV6-6 with TRBJ1-1; D is possibly TRBD1 (6 bases). CDR3 length: 14 amino acids. Germline V gene lookup returns CDR1 MNHNY and CDR2 SVGAGI (reference sequence). Between the trimmed V and J ends, which lost 4 bases and 1 base, there was a span of 10 bases. In nucleotides, the CDR3 is TGTGCCAGCAGTTTGGGGACACCGAACACTGAAGCTTTCTTT. Translating gives CASSLGTPNTEAFF.

CDR3: CSVLGEINTF. In DNA form, the CDR3 reads TGCAGCGTTCTCGGGGAGATAAACACCTTC. The chain uses TRBV29-1 and TRBJ1-2; D unresolved. This CDR3 contains 10 residues. The V and J ends lost 5 bases and 12 bases respectively, with 13 bases between them. CDR1 and CDR2 (germline): SQVTM, ANQGSEA.

In its sample, this clone was seen a few times. This chain connects TRBV30 to TRBJ1-2, with 7 nucleotides matching TRBD1. Trimming cost V 3 bases and J 4 bases; bases outside gene matches: 8. The CDR3 runs to 14 residues. The germline V gene has CDR1 GTSNPN and CDR2 SVGIG (reference sequence). CDR3 protein: CAWSRDRAFYGYTF. In nucleotides, the CDR3 is TGTGCCTGGAGCCGGGACAGAGCATTCTATGGCTACACCTTC.

This clone was detected a few times. This chain connects TRBV30 to TRBJ2-1; the D gene is possibly TRBD2 (5 bases). There are 14 residues in the CDR3. Per germline, CDR1 GTSNPN and CDR2 SVGIG (reference sequence). V lost 3 bases, J lost 8 bases, and 17 bases lay in between. The CDR3 DNA reads as TGTGCCTGGAGCGACCCCGGAGGTTCGGATGAGCAGTTCTTC. Its protein product is CAWSDPGGSDEQFF. Full variable domain (rest looked up from reference TRBV30 and TRBJ2-1): SQTIHQWPATLVQPVGSPLSLECTVEGTSNPNLYWYRQAAGRGLQLLFYSVGIGQISSEVPQNLSASRPQDRQFILSSKKLLLSDSGFYLCAWSDPGGSDEQFFGPGTRLTVL.

V is TRBV10-3 and J is TRBJ2-2; D call uncertain. CDR3 length: 14 amino acids. V gave up 4 bases and J gave up 5 bases, with 11 bases separating them. CDR1 and CDR2 (germline): ENHRY, SYGVKD. The CDR3 DNA is TGTGCCATCAGTGCGTACGCTCCAACCGGGGAGCTGTTTTTT. This translates into CAISAYAPTGELFF.

This rearrangement joins TRBV5-1 to TRBJ1-3, with TRBD1 matching over 8 bases. The V gene's germline CDR1 is SGHRS and CDR2 YFSETQ. The CDR3 has 15 residues. Trimming at V came to 5 bases and at J to 2 bases, leaving 6 bases not matched to a gene. The CDR3 loop is CASRRMTGAGNTIYF. CDR3 coding DNA: TGCGCCAGCAGAAGAATGACAGGGGCTGGAAACACCATATATTTT.

The chain carries TRBV30 and TRBJ2-5; 10 bases are a match to TRBD2. V gave up 0 bases and J gave up 2 bases; unmatched junction bases: 3. Germline CDR1 reads GTSNPN; CDR2 reads SVGIG (reference sequence). This CDR3 contains 15 residues. This CDR3 reads CAWSVSGRAQETQYF. The CDR3 region has the DNA TGTGCCTGGAGTGTGAGCGGGAGGGCGCAAGAGACCCAGTACTTC.

This clone was counted only a few times. The genes are TRBV6-1 and TRBJ1-1, with no clear D. The V gene lost 3 bases and the J gene lost 1 base, with 6 bases spanning the gap. CDR1 MNHNS and CDR2 SASEGT come from the germline V gene. The CDR3 sequence is 13 residues long. In DNA, the CDR3 is TGTGCCAGCAGTGACACCAGGAACACTGAAGCTTTCTTT. Residues: CASSDTRNTEAFF.

There are a few counts of this clone. This rearrangement joins TRBV30 to TRBJ2-7; D uncertain. CDR1 and CDR2 (germline): GTSNPN, SVGIG (reference sequence). This CDR3 region has 12 residues. V was trimmed by 0 bases and J by 2 bases, leaving 5 bases between them. CDR3 nucleotide sequence: TGTGCCTGGAGTGTACCCCCCTACGAGCAGTACTTC. As protein: CAWSVPPYEQYF.

J is TRBJ2-7 and V is TRBV6-1; 7 bases align to TRBD1. Germline V lookup: CDR1 MNHNS, CDR2 SASEGT. The CDR3 runs 15 residues. V shed 2 bases, J shed 6 bases, and the junction held 10 bases outside the gene matches. The CDR3 is CASSEPTGTLGEQYF. In DNA, the CDR3 is TGTGCCAGCAGTGAACCGACAGGGACCCTTGGCGAGCAGTACTTC.

The V and J genes are TRBV6-5 and TRBJ2-7, with 9 bases fitting TRBD1. The CDR3 runs to 14 residues. The ends lost 5 bases at V and 3 bases at J; junction bases unmatched: 5. Germline V gives CDR1 MNHEY, CDR2 SVGAGI. CDR3 DNA: TGTGCCAGCAGTCACAGGACAGGGGACTACGAGCAGTACTTC. Translating it yields CASSHRTGDYEQYF.

Note on this clone: This sample also contains other DNA sequences that code for the same CDR3. The chain couples TRBV7-2 to TRBJ2-5; weak D call: TRBD1 (5 bases). V was clipped by 5 bases and J by 5 bases, with 6 bases between them. The germline V gene encodes CDR1 SGHTA and CDR2 FQGNSA. The CDR3 is made up of 11 amino acids. For the CDR3, the DNA is TGTGCCAGCAGCAGGGGCGAGACCCAGTACTTC. Translation: CASSRGETQYF.

This clone was picked up a small number of times. The genes are TRBV5-1 and TRBJ2-3; 7 bases are a match to TRBD2. The CDR3 has 14 amino acids. The V segment lost 3 bases and the J segment 0 bases; nucleotides outside the gene matches: 1. The germline gives CDR1 SGHRS, CDR2 YFSETQ. The CDR3 DNA reads TGCGCCAGCAGCTCAGCGGGGAGCACAGATACGCAGTATTTT. It codes for CASSSAGSTDTQYF.

The chain is built from TRBV25-1 and TRBJ2-5, with 7 bases lining up with TRBD1. CDR1 and CDR2 from the germline V gene are MGHDK and SYGVNS. The CDR3 extends over 15 amino acids. With V trimmed by 2 bases and J by 5 bases, 8 bases remained unmatched. The CDR3 DNA is TGTGCCAGCAGTGAACCGACAGGGCCTGGGGAGACCCAGTACTTC. It yields the protein CASSEPTGPGETQYF.

Notes on this clone: This sample includes further DNA sequences coding for the same CDR3. V is TRBV7-9 and J is TRBJ2-5; no definite D call. V lost 3 bases, J lost 2 bases, and 1 base lay in between. Germline loops: CDR1 SEHNR, CDR2 FQNEAQ (reference sequence). The CDR3 loop spans 11 amino acids. CDR3 sequence (DNA): TGTGCCAGCAGCTTTCAAGAGACCCAGTACTTC. Amino acid sequence: CASSFQETQYF.

The V call is TRBV4-1, the J call TRBJ2-6; TRBD2 matches at 11 bases. The CDR3 length is 17 residues. Unmatched junction bases numbered 4, after V lost 4 bases and J lost 2 bases. Germline CDR1 is MGHRA and CDR2 is YSYEKL. CDR3: CASSPRTSGPGANVLTF. CDR3 in DNA: TGCGCCAGCAGCCCGCGGACTAGCGGGCCTGGGGCCAACGTCCTGACTTTC.

The chain links TRBV6-5 to TRBJ2-3; 7 bases are shared with TRBD1. CDR3 length: 16 amino acids. The trim removed 2 bases at V and 6 bases at J, leaving 11 bases unmatched. Per germline, CDR1 MNHEY and CDR2 SVGAGI. The CDR3 loop is CASSYTGTGAGDTQYF. Here the CDR3 DNA reads TGTGCCAGCAGTTACACAGGAACAGGGGCCGGGGATACGCAGTATTTT.